This paragraph covers one T cell receptor (beta chain) sequence. What it recognizes is unknown. The data stem from a study of post-analysis software for immune sequencing data. Study conclusions and caveats: Among about 5 TRBV segments more frequent in patients than controls were TRBV5-6, TRBV5-1 and TRBV20-1. Strong co-clustering by F measure was seen for same-batch samples. Controls had significantly higher normalized Chao1 diversity than multiple sclerosis patients.

Built from TCR beta cDNA, the libraries had unique molecular identifiers in them. Each batch of about 0.9 to 10 million T cells produced approximately 470,000 cDNA molecules. TCRdb ran MiXCR on the PCR reads and lists one entry per CDR3 protein. Among hundreds of thousands of distinct CDR3 sequences listed, approximately 53% were seen once. This CDR3 is built from 15 residues. Germline loops: CDR1 DFQATT, CDR2 SNEGSKA (reference sequence). V shed 5 bases and J shed 0 bases, with 14 bases lying between them. The V gene is TRBV20-1, the J gene TRBJ2-1, with a tentative D call TRBD2 (7 bases). The sample consisted of blood. The receptor comes from a girl aged 10-17 years with multiple sclerosis. The CDR3 loop reads CSAPLGGLSYNEQFF. The CDR3 bases are TGCAGTGCTCCCTTGGGGGGGCTCTCCTACAATGAGCAGTTCTTC.